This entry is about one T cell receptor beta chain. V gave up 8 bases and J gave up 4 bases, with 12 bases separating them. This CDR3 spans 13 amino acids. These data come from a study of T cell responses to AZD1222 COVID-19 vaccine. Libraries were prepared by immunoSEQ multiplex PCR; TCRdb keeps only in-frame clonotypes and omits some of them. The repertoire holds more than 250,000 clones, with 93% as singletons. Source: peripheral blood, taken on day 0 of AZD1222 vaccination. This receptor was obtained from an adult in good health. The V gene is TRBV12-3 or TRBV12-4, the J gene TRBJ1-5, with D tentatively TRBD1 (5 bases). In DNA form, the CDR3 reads TGTGCCAGCGCCCGGGGGGGTAATCAGCCCCAGCATTTT. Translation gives CASARGGNQPQHF.